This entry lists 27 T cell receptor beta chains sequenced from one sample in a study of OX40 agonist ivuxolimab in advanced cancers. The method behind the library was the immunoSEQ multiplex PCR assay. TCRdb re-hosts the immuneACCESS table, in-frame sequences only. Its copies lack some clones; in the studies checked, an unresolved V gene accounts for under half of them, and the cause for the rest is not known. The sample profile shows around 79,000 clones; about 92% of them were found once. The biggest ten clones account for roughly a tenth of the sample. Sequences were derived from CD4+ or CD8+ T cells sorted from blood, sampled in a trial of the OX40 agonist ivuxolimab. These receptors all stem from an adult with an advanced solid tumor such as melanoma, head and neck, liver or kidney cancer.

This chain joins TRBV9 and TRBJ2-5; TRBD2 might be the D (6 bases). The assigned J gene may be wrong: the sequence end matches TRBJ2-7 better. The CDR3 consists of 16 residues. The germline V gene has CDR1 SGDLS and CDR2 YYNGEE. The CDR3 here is CASSPLRGHDSYEQYF. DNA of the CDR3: TGTGCCAGCAGCCCACTGCGGGGCCACGACTCCTACGAGCAGTACTTC.

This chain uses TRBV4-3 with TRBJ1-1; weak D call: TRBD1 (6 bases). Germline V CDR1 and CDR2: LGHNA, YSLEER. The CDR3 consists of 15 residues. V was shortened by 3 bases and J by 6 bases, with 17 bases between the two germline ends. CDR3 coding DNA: TGCGCCAGCAGCCAGGGGGGGGAGGCAGGGGCTGAAGCTTTCTTT. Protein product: CASSQGGEAGAEAFF.

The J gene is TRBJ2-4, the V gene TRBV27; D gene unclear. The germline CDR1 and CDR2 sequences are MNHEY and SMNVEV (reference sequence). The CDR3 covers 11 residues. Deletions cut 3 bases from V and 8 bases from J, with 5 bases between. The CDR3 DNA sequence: TGTGCCAGCAGTTTCGGAGACATTCAGTACTTC. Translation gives CASSFGDIQYF.

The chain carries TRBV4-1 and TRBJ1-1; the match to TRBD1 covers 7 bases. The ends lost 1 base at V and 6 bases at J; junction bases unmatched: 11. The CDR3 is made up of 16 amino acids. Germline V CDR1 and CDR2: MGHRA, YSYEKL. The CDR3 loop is CASSQVDRVVKAEAFF. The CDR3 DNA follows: TGCGCCAGCAGCCAAGTCGACAGGGTTGTCAAAGCTGAAGCTTTCTTT.

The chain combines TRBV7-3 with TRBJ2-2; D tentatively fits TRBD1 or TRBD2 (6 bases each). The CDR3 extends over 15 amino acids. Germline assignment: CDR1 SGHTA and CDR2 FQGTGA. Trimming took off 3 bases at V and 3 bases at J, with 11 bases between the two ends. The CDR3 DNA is TGTGCCAGCAGCTTCTCCGGGGGCTACACCGGGGAGCTGTTTTTT. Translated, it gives CASSFSGGYTGELFF.

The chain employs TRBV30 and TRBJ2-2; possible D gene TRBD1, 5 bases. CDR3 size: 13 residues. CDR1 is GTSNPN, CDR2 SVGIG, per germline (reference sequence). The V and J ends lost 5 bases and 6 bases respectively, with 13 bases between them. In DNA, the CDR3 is TGTGCCTGGGCGCAGGGTCTTGCCGGGGAGCTGTTTTTT. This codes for CAWAQGLAGELFF.

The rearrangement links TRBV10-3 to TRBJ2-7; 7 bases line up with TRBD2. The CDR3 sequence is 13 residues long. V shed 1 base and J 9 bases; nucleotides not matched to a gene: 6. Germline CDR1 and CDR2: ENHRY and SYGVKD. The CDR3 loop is CAISELVSGGQYF. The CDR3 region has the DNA TGTGCCATCAGTGAGTTAGTATCGGGGGGGCAGTACTTC.

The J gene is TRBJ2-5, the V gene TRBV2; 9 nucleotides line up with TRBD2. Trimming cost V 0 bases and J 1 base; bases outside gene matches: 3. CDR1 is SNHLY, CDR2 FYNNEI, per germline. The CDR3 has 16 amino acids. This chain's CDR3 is CASSEARRGGQETQYF. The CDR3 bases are TGTGCCAGCAGTGAAGCGCGGCGGGGGGGCCAAGAGACCCAGTACTTC. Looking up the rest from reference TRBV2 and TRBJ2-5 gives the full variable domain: EPEVTQTPSHQVTQMGQEVILRCVPISNHLYFYWYRQILGQKVEFLVSFYNNEISEKSEIFDDQFSVERPDGSNFTLKIRSTKLEDSAMYFCASSEARRGGQETQYFGPGTRLLVL.

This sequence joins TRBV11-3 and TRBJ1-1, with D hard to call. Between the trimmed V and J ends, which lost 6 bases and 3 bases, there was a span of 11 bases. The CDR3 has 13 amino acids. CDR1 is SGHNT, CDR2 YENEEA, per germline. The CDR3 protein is CASSSGWDTEAFF. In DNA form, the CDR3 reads TGTGCCAGCAGTTCAGGCTGGGACACTGAAGCTTTCTTT. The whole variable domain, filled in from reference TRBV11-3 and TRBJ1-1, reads EAGVVQSPRYKIIEKKQPVAFWCNPISGHNTLYWYLQNLGQGPELLIRYENEEAVDDSQLPKDRFSAERLKGVDSTLKIQPAELGDSAVYLCASSSGWDTEAFFGQGTRLTVV.

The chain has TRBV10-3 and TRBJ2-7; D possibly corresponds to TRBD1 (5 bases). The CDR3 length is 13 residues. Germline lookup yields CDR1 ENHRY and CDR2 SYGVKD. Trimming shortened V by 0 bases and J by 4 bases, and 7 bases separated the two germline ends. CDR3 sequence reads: CAISESAGYEQYF. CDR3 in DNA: TGTGCCATCAGTGAGTCTGCAGGGTACGAGCAGTACTTC.

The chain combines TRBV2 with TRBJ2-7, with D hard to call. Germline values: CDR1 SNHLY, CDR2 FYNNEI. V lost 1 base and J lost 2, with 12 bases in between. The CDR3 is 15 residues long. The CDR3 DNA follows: TGTGCCAGCAGTGAAGGGGCAGTGGGCCCCTACGAGCAGTACTTC. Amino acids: CASSEGAVGPYEQYF.

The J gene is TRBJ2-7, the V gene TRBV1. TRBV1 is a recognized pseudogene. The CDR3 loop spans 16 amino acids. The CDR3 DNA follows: TGCACCAGCAGCCCGGGGGGGGGACAGGAATCCCACGAGCAGTACTTC. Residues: CTSSPGGGQESHEQYF.

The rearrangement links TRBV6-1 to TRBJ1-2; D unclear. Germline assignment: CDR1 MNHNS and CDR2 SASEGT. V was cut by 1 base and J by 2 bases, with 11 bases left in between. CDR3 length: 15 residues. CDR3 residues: CASSEVVRSNYGYTF. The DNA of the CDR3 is TGTGCCAGCAGTGAAGTGGTCAGATCAAACTATGGCTACACCTTC.

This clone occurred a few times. The CDR3 region is CASSWTSGGDTDTQYF. The DNA for the CDR3 is TGCGCCAGCAGCTGGACTAGCGGGGGGGATACAGATACGCAGTATTTT. This chain uses TRBV5-1 with TRBJ2-3, with TRBD2 matching 15 bases. Germline lookup yields CDR1 SGHRS and CDR2 YFSETQ. Trimming removed 3 bases from V and 3 bases from J; junction bases left unmatched: 2. There are 16 residues in the CDR3.

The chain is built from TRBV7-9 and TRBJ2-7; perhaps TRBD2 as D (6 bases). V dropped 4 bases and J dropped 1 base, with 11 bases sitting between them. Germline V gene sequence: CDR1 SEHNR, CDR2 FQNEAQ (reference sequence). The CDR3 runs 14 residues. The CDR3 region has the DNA TGTGCCAGCAGCTCCCCCGGGACTTCCTACGAGCAGTACTTC. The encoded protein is CASSSPGTSYEQYF. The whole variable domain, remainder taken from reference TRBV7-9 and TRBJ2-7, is DTGVSQNPRHKITKRGQNVTFRCDPISEHNRLYWYRQTLGQGPEFLTYFQNEAQLEKSRLLSDRFSAERPKGSFSTLEIQRTEQGDSAMYLCASSSPGTSYEQYFGPGTRLTVT.

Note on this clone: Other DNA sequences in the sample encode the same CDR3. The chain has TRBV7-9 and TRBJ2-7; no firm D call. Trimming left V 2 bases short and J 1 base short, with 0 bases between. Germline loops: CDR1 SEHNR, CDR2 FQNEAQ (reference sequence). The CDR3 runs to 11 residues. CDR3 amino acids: CASSLSYEQYF. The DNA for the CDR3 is TGTGCCAGCAGCTTATCCTACGAGCAGTACTTC.

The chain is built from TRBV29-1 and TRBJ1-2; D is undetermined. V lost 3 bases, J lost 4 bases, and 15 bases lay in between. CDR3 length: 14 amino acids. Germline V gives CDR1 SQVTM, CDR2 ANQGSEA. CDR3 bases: TGCAGCGTTGATGGGGAAGGGCTTCCCTATGGCTACACCTTC. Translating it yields CSVDGEGLPYGYTF.

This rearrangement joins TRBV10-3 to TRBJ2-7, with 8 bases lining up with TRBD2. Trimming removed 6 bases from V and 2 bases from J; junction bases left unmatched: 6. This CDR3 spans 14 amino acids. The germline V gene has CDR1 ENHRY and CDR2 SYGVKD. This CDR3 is CAIRYSGEAYEQYF. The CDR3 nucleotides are TGTGCCATCAGATATAGCGGGGAGGCCTACGAGCAGTACTTC.

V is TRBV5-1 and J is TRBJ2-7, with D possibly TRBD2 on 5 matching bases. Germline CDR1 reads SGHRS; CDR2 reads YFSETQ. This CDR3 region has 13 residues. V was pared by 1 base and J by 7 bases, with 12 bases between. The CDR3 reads CASSLSASWEQYF. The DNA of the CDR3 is TGCGCCAGCAGCTTGTCGGCTAGCTGGGAGCAGTACTTC.

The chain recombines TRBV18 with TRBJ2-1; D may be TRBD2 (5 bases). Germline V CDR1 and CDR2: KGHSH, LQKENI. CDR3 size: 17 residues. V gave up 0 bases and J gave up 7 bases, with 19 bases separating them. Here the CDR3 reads CASSPPGSGVRGNEQFF. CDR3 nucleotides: TGTGCCAGCTCACCACCGGGGTCTGGGGTTCGAGGGAATGAGCAGTTCTTC.

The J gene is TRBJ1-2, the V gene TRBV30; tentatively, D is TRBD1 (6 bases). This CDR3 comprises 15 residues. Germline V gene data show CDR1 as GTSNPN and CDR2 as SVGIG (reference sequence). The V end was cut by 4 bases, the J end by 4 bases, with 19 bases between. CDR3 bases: TGTGCCTGGATGCGGAGCCCAGGGGAAATCTATGGCTACACCTTC. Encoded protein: CAWMRSPGEIYGYTF.

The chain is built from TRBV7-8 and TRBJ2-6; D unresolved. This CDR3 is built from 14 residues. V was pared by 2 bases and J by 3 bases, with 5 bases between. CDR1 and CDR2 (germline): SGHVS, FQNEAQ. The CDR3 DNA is TGTGCCAGCAGCTTAATTGGTGGGGCCAACGTCCTGACTTTC. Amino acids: CASSLIGGANVLTF.

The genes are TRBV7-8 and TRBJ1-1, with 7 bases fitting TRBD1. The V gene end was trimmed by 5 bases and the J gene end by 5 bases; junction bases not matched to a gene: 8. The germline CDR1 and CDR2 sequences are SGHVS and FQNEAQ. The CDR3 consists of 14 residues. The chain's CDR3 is CASSIYRGGTEAFF. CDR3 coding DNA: TGTGCCAGCAGCATATACAGGGGCGGGACTGAAGCTTTCTTT. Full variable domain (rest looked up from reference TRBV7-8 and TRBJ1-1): GAGVSQSPRYKVAKRGQDVALRCDPISGHVSLFWYQQALGQGPEFLTYFQNEAQLDKSGLPSDRFFAERPEGSVSTLKIQRTQQEDSAVYLCASSIYRGGTEAFFGQGTRLTVV.

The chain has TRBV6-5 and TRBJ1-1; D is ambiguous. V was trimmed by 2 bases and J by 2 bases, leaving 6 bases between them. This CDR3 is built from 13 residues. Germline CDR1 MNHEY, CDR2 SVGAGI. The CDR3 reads CASSYGSNTEAFF. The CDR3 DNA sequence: TGTGCCAGCAGTTACGGCTCTAACACTGAAGCTTTCTTT.

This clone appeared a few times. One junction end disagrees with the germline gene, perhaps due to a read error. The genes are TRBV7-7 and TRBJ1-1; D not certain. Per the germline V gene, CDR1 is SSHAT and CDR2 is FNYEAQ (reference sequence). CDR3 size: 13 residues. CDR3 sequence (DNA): TGTGCTAGCAGCCTCATAGGGAACACTGAAGCTTTCTTT. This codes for CASSLIGNTEAFF.

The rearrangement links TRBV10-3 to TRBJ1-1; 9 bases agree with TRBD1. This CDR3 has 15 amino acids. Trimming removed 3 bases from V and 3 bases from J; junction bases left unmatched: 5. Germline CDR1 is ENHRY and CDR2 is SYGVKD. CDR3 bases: TGTGCCATCAGTGATGTCGGACAGGGGCACACTGAAGCTTTCTTT. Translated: CAISDVGQGHTEAFF.

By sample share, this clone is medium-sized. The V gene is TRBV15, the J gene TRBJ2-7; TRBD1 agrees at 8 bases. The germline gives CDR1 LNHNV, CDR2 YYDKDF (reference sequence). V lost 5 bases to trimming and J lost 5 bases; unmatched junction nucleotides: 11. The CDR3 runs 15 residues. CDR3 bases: TGTGCCACCAGCGCCGGGACAGGAAGAATGGACGAGCAGTACTTC. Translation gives CATSAGTGRMDEQYF.